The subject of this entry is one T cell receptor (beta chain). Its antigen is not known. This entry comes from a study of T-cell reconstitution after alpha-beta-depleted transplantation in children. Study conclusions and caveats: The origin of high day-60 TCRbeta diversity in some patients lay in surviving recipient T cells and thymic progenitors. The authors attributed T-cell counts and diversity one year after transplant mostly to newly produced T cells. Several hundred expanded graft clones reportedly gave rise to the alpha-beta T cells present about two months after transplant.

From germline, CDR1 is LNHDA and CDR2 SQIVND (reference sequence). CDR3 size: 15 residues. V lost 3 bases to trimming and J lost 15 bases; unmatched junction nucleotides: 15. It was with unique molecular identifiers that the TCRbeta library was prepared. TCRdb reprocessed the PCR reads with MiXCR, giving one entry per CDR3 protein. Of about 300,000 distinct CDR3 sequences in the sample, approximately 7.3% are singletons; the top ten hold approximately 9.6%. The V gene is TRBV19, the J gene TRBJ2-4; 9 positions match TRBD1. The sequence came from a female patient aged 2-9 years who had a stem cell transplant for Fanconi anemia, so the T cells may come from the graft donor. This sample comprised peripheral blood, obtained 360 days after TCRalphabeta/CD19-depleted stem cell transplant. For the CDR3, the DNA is TGTGCCAGTAGTATCCTCACAGGGGGCGCGGGTTTAAGGTACTTC. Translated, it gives CASSILTGGAGLRYF. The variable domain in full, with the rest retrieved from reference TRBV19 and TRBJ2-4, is DGGITQSPKYLFRKEGQNVTLSCEQNLNHDAMYWYRQDPGQGLRLIYYSQIVNDFQKGDIAEGYSVSREKKESFPLTVTSAQKNPTAFYLCASSILTGGAGLRYFGAGTRLSVL.